The entry that follows covers one T cell receptor (beta chain) sequence. The data were taken from a study of blood T cell repertoires in COVID-19. For the study at large: The origin of the acute and convalescent COVID-19 samples was the United States, Italy and Spain.

Germline-derived CDR1 and CDR2 are SGHVS and FNYEAQ. V was clipped by 4 bases and J by 3 bases; unmatched bases: 5. CDR3 length equals 16 residues. Sequenced by immunoSEQ multiplex PCR; TCRdb stores in-frame clones only, minus some. The sample carries around 270,000 clones, around 82% recorded once. The receptor comes from a human donor with COVID-19, enrolled during active disease. The donor label of this sample is uncertain. This chain connects TRBV7-6 to TRBJ1-4; 10 bases are a match to TRBD1. The sample taken for sequencing was peripheral blood. This CDR3 is CASSSGTGVSNEKLFF. In nucleotides, the CDR3 is TGTGCCAGCAGCTCGGGGACAGGGGTTTCTAATGAAAAACTGTTTTTT. Supplemented by reference TRBV7-6 and TRBJ1-4, the full variable domain reads GAGVSQSPRYKVTKRGQDVALRCDPISGHVSLYWYRQALGQGPEFLTYFNYEAQQDKSGLPNDRFSAERPEGSISTLTIQRTEQRDSAMYRCASSSGTGVSNEKLFFGSGTQLSVL.